Described below is a single T cell receptor (beta chain) sequence and its context. Its target is not known. The data were taken from a study of Ad26.COV2.S vaccination and SARS-CoV-2 variants. Points from the study as a whole: Vaccine and placebo recipients had similar non-spike TCR breadth.

Clones were sequenced by immunoSEQ multiplex PCR, and TCRdb holds only the in-frame ones, with some missing. The sample yields 350,000 to 600,000 clones, 89% seen once. The germline CDR1 and CDR2 sequences are SGHDN and FVKESK. The CDR3 sequence is 14 residues long. V lost 2 bases to trimming and J lost 1 base; unmatched junction nucleotides: 1. The treatment was: roughly 20 received Ad26.COV2.S at low or high dose, single or two shots; 5 received placebo; per-sample allocation not given. The investigators took samples on day 63 after the first vaccine or placebo injection. In the vaccine, an Ad26 vector expressed the SARS-CoV-2 spike of the Wuhan strain.

Sequencing was performed on peripheral blood, taken in a trial of Ad26.COV2.S vaccine versus placebo. This sequence was found in a person between 18 and 60 years old who received the Ad26.COV2.S COVID-19 vaccine or a placebo. The chain is built from TRBV14 and TRBJ1-1; 7 bases are shared with TRBD1. CDR3 nucleotides: TGTGCCAGCAGCCAAAGGACAGGGAACACTGAAGCTTTCTTT. It translates to CASSQRTGNTEAFF.